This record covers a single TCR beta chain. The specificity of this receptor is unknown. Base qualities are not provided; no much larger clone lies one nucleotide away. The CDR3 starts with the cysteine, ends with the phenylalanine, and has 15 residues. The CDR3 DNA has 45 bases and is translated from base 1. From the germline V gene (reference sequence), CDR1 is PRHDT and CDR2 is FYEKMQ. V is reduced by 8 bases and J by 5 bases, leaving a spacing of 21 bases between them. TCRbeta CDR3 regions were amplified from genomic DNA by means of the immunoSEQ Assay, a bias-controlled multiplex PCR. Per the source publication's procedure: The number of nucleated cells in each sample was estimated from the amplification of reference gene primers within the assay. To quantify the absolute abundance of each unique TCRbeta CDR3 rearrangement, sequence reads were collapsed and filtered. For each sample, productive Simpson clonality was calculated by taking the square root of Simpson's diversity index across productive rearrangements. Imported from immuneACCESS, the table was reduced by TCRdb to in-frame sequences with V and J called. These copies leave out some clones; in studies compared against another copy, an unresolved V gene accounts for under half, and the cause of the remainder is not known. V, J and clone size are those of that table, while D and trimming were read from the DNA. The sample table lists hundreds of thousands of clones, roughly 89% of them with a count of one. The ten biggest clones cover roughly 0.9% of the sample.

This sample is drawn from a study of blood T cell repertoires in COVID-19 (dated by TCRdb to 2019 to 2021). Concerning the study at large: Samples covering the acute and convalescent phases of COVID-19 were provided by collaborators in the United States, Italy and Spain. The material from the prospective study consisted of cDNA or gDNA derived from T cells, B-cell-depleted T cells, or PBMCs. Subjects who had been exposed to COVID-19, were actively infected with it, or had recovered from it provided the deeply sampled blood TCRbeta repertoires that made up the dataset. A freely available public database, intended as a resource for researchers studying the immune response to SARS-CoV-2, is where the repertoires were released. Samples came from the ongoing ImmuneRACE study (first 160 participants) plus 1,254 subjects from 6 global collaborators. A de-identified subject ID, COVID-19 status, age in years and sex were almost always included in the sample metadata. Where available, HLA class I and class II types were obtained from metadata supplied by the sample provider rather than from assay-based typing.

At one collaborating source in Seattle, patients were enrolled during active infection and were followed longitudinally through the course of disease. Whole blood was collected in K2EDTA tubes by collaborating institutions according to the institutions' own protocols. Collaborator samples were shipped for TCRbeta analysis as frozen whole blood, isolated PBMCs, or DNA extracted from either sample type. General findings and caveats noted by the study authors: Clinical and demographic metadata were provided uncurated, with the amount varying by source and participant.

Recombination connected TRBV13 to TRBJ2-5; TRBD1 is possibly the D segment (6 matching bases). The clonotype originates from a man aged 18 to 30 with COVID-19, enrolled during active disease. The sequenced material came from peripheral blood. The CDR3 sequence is CASRTRGLPSETQYF. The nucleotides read TGTGCCAGCCGTACGAGGGGGTTACCCTCCGAGACCCAGTACTTC.